Sequencing of this T cell receptor (beta chain) was carried out in a study of shared clonotypes between healthy human individuals. Naive CD8 cells, CD45RO-negative and positively selected for CCR7, excluded terminally differentiated effector memory CD45RA+ cells. Sequencing was performed with immunoSEQ multiplex PCR; in TCRdb, only in-frame clones are kept and a portion is missing. The repertoire consists of 800,000 to 950,000 clones, with 96% occurring once and the leading ten covering under 0.3%. The sequenced material came from naive CD8+ T cells sorted from blood. This clonotype originated in a man under 40 in good health.

The CDR3 DNA follows: TGTGCCAGCAGCCAAATGCGGGACAGGTCCGCCGAGACCCAGTACTTC. Its translation is CASSQMRDRSAETQYF. V is TRBV13 and J is TRBJ2-5, with TRBD1 matching 8 bases. Per germline, CDR1 PRHDT and CDR2 FYEKMQ (reference sequence). V dropped 5 bases and J dropped 5; count of bases not matched to a gene: 13. This CDR3 is 16 amino acids long. Drawing the rest from reference TRBV13 and TRBJ2-5, the complete variable domain is AAGVIQSPRHLIKEKRETATLKCYPIPRHDTVYWYQQGPGQDPQFLISFYEKMQSDKGSIPDRFSAQQFSDYHSELNMSSLELGDSALYFCASSQMRDRSAETQYFGPGTRLLVL.